This T cell receptor (beta chain) comes out of a study of T cell repertoires in ileal Crohn's disease. Study overall: About 40% were active smokers at surgery; median disease duration was around 7.9 years. Postoperative therapy was given to about half: about 11 thiopurines, roughly 20 anti-TNF agents.

The table came from immunoSEQ multiplex PCR; TCRdb's copy has only in-frame clones and leaves some out. The data show some 11,000 clones, around 90% seen once. Study-wide points: Endoscopic recurrence occurred in every patient whose clonality exceeded 26.8%.

As to time point: inflamed ileum from the surgical specimen. The CDR3 is 14 amino acids. Germline-derived CDR1 and CDR2 are SNHLY and FYNNEI. Trimming cost V 4 bases and J 6 bases, with 12 bases left between them. By proportion, this clone is large. The antigen is undetermined. The chain carries TRBV2 and TRBJ2-2, with D tentatively TRBD1 (5 bases). This clonotype was sampled from an adult with Crohn's disease. Input material: ileal tissue. The CDR3 DNA reads as TGTGCCAGCAGTGGGGGCCTATGGTCCGGGGAGCTGTTTTTT. Amino acid sequence: CASSGGLWSGELFF.